A selection of T cell receptor beta chains follows, all from one sample in a study of regulatory T cells in long-lasting Graves disease. TCRdb itself ran the multiplex PCR reads through MiXCR, one entry per CDR3 protein. The sample holds roughly 400,000 distinct CDR3 sequences, 21% seen once. Sequenced here: peripheral blood mononuclear cells (PBMCs), sampled when the disease was refractory, from a patient treated with antithyroid drugs. The receptors were sampled from a female donor with Graves disease. Each CDR3 is given with its conserved first and last residue. A D gene is named only where the DNA matches it firmly. Rows give clone size only sometimes, using once, few, many, or a class for an expanded clone.

clone size: NA; CDR3 length: 15; D gene: TRBD2; V gene: TRBV7-9; J gene: TRBJ2-1; CDR3 protein: CASSLVAGGHNEQFF; CDR3 DNA: TGTGCCAGCAGCTTAGTTGCGGGAGGCCACAATGAGCAGTTCTTC
clone size: many; CDR3 length: 15; D gene: TRBD2; V gene: TRBV19; J gene: TRBJ2-5; CDR3 protein: CASSEGTRVTETQYF; CDR3 DNA: TGTGCCAGTAGTGAAGGGACTAGAGTCACCGAGACCCAGTACTTC
clone size: many; CDR3 length: 12; D gene: NA; V gene: TRBV20-1; J gene: TRBJ2-5; CDR3 protein: CSASNSGVTQYF; CDR3 DNA: TGCAGTGCTTCAAATAGCGGAGTCACCCAGTACTTC
clone size: NA; CDR3 length: 13; D gene: TRBD1; V gene: TRBV19; J gene: TRBJ1-4; CDR3 protein: CGIKTGGNEKLFF; CDR3 DNA: TGTGGGATAAAGACAGGGGGAAATGAAAAACTGTTTTTT
clone size: NA; CDR3 length: 15; D gene: NA; V gene: TRBV13; J gene: TRBJ2-7; CDR3 protein: CASSFTGGAAYEQYF; CDR3 DNA: TGTGCCAGCAGCTTCACAGGGGGGGCGGCCTACGAGCAGTACTTC
clone size: many; CDR3 length: 14; D gene: NA; V gene: TRBV2; J gene: TRBJ1-5; CDR3 protein: CASSDIGGVQPQHF; CDR3 DNA: TGTGCCAGCAGCGATATAGGAGGGGTGCAGCCCCAGCATTTT
clone size: many; CDR3 length: 14; D gene: NA; V gene: TRBV20-1; J gene: TRBJ2-7; CDR3 protein: CSARTMDSSYEQYF; CDR3 DNA: TGCAGTGCTAGAACCATGGACAGCTCCTACGAGCAGTACTTC
clone size: few; CDR3 length: 12; D gene: NA; V gene: TRBV19; J gene: TRBJ1-1; CDR3 protein: CASRIGSTEAFF; CDR3 DNA: TGTGCCAGTAGGATTGGAAGCACTGAAGCTTTCTTT
clone size: few; CDR3 length: 13; D gene: NA; V gene: TRBV7-3; J gene: TRBJ1-6; CDR3 protein: CASGDSGNSPLHF; CDR3 DNA: TGTGCCAGCGGCGACAGCGGCAATTCACCCCTCCACTTT
clone size: many; CDR3 length: 11; D gene: NA; V gene: TRBV6-1; J gene: TRBJ1-1; CDR3 protein: CASNDGTEAFF; CDR3 DNA: TGTGCCAGCAACGACGGGACTGAAGCTTTCTTT
clone size: many; CDR3 length: 14; D gene: NA; V gene: TRBV2; J gene: TRBJ2-7; CDR3 protein: CASSEAQLAYEQYF; CDR3 DNA: TGTGCCAGCAGTGAAGCACAACTAGCCTACGAGCAGTACTTC
clone size: NA; CDR3 length: 16; D gene: NA; V gene: TRBV4-1; J gene: TRBJ1-6; CDR3 protein: CASSQDLTRPNSPLHF; CDR3 DNA: TGCGCCAGCAGCCAAGATCTGACAAGACCTAATTCACCCCTCCACTTT
clone size: few; CDR3 length: 13; D gene: NA; V gene: TRBV29-1; J gene: TRBJ2-5; CDR3 protein: CSVGRHYQETQYF; CDR3 DNA: TGCAGCGTTGGCAGACACTACCAAGAGACCCAGTACTTC
clone size: NA; CDR3 length: 17; D gene: NA; V gene: TRBV5-1; J gene: TRBJ1-4; CDR3 protein: CASSLVNSDPTNEKLFF; CDR3 DNA: TGTGCCAGCAGCTTAGTCAATTCGGATCCAACTAATGAAAAACTGTTTTTT
clone size: NA; CDR3 length: 14; D gene: TRBD2; V gene: TRBV6-1; J gene: TRBJ2-2; CDR3 protein: CASSMTSGTGELFF; CDR3 DNA: TGTGCCAGCAGTATGACTAGCGGAACCGGGGAGCTGTTTTTT